These 4 T cell receptor beta chains share one sample of origin, sequenced in a study of beta chain features in type 1 diabetes. The isolated RNA, all of it, was reverse transcribed, so expressed TCRB transcripts were what got sequenced. TCRdb keeps only in-frame clones here, not all; method: immunoSEQ multiplex PCR. The sample contains 600,000 to 700,000 clones, around an eighth of which appear only once. The antigens of these receptors remain unknown. General study results and limits: In every one of the four CD4+ subsets, TCRB CDR3s were moderately but significantly shorter in Type 1 diabetes patients.

Sequencing was carried out using naive CD4+ T cells from blood. Every receptor here comes from a man aged 30 to 39 with type 1 diabetes.

The rearrangement joins TRBV19 to TRBJ1-2; 7 bases line up with TRBD1. Trimming cost V 4 bases and J 12 bases; bases outside gene matches: 11. In germline, CDR1 is LNHDA, CDR2 SQIVND (reference sequence). The CDR3 is made up of 13 amino acids. CDR3: CASSTTNRGWNTF. CDR3 DNA: TGTGCCAGTAGTACCACGAACAGGGGTTGGAACACCTTC.

The chain has TRBV28 and TRBJ2-1; 8 bases align to TRBD1. With 4 bases clipped from V and 7 bases from J, the junction kept 12 bases outside the gene matches. The CDR3 consists of 16 residues. Germline CDR1 reads MDHEN; CDR2 reads SYDVKM. DNA for the CDR3: TGTGCCAGCAGTTACACGCAGGGGGCTTTGGGGAATGAGCAGTTCTTC. Protein sequence: CASSYTQGALGNEQFF.

This clone was detected a few times. The genes are TRBV9 and TRBJ1-6, with 8 bases aligning to TRBD1. Germline V gene lookup returns CDR1 SGDLS and CDR2 YYNGEE. Trimming cost V 4 bases and J 2 bases; bases outside gene matches: 5. The CDR3 has 16 amino acids. CDR3 amino acids: CASSPRQGPYNSPLHF. As DNA, the CDR3 is TGTGCCAGCAGCCCAAGACAGGGGCCCTATAATTCACCCCTCCACTTT.

V usage is TRBV6-5 and J usage is TRBJ2-7; TRBD1 agrees at 7 bases. Unmatched junction bases numbered 6, after V lost 0 bases and J lost 7 bases. CDR1 and CDR2 (germline): MNHEY, SVGAGI. This CDR3 is built from 14 residues. The CDR3 reads CASSYSRTGGEQYF. The CDR3 DNA sequence: TGTGCCAGCAGTTACTCGAGGACAGGAGGAGAGCAGTACTTC.